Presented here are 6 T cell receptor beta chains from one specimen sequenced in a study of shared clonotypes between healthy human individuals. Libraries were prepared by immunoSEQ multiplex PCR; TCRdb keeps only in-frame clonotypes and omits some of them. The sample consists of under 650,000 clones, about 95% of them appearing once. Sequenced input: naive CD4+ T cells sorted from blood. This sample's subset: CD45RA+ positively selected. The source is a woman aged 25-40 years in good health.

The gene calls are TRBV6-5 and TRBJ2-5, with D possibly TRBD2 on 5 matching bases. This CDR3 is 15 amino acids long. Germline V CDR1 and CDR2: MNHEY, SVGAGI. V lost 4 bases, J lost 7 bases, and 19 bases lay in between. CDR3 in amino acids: CASSSSWKSEGTQYF. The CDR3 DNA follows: TGTGCCAGCAGTTCCTCGTGGAAGAGCGAGGGGACCCAGTACTTC.

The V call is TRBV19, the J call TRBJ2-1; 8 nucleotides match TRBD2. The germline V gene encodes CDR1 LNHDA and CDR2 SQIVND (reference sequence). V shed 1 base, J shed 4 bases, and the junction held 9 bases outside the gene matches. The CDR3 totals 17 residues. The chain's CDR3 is CASSIGARTSIYNEQFF. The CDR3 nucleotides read TGTGCCAGTAGTATAGGGGCTCGGACTAGCATTTACAATGAGCAGTTCTTC.

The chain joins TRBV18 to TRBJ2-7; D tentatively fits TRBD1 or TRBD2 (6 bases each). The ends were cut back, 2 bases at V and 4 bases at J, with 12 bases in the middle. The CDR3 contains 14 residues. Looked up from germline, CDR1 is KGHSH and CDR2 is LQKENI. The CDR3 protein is CASSPVEGEYEQYF. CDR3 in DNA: TGTGCCAGCTCACCAGTGGAGGGGGAGTACGAGCAGTACTTC.

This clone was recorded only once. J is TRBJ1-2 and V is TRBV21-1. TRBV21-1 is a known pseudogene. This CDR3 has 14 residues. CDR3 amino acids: CASSKGILNYGYTF. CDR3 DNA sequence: TGTGCCAGCAGCAAAGGGATCCTTAACTATGGCTACACCTTC.

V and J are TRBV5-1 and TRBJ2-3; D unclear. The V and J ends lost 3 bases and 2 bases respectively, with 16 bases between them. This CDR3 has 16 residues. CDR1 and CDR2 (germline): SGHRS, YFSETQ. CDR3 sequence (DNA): TGCGCCAGCAGCTCGGGTCTAGACGGATACACAGATACGCAGTATTTT. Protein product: CASSSGLDGYTDTQYF.

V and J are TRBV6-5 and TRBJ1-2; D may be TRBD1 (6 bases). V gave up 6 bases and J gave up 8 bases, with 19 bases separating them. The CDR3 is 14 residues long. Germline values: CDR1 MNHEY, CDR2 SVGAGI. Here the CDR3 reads CASSVGGGKRGYTF. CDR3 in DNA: TGTGCCAGCAGCGTAGGGGGGGGTAAGCGAGGCTACACCTTC.